Following are 22 T cell receptor beta chains from one sample sequenced in a study of shared clonotypes between healthy human individuals (dated by TCRdb to the early 2020s). Libraries came from the immunoSEQ multiplex PCR assay. The table was pulled from immuneACCESS by TCRdb, which kept in-frame rearrangements only. Such tables lose some clones; where checked, under half of the loss comes from unresolved V genes, and the rest has no known cause. Present in this sample are about 480,000 clones, roughly 85% of which were seen just once. The leading ten clones occupy approximately 12% of the sample. Sequencing was carried out using PBMCs. These receptor sequences come from a woman between 40 and 50 years old in good health. Some clones in this sample may be carry-over from other donors' samples.

This clone came up many times. This CDR3 is also generated by other DNA sequences in the sample. The J gene is TRBJ1-2, the V gene TRBV5-1; D call uncertain. Germline loops: CDR1 SGHRS, CDR2 YFSETQ. This CDR3 comprises 13 residues. Trimming took 1 base from V and 3 from J, leaving 7 bases between them. CDR3 amino acids: CASSLTGDYGYTF. CDR3 DNA sequence: TGCGCCAGCAGCTTGACGGGTGACTATGGCTACACCTTC.

This clone appeared a single time. This rearrangement joins TRBV4-1 to TRBJ1-1; D gene uncertain. Trimming pared 1 base from V and 1 base from J, leaving 16 bases between. CDR1 MGHRA and CDR2 YSYEKL come from the germline V gene. This CDR3 is built from 17 residues. The CDR3 sequence is CASSQGRVVRPNTEAFF. As DNA, the CDR3 is TGCGCCAGCAGCCAAGGCCGGGTGGTACGGCCGAACACTGAAGCTTTCTTT.

The chain couples TRBV14 to TRBJ2-1; maybe TRBD2 (5 bases). V was clipped by 2 bases and J by 0 bases, with 17 bases between them. Germline CDR1 SGHDN, CDR2 FVKESK. The CDR3 totals 18 residues. This CDR3 reads CASSQPVGRGYSYNEQFF. CDR3 sequence (DNA): TGTGCCAGCAGCCAACCAGTGGGCCGCGGGTACTCCTACAATGAGCAGTTCTTC.

This clone was observed a handful of times. The V call is TRBV2, the J call TRBJ2-7, with 12 positions matching TRBD2. Germline CDR1 reads SNHLY; CDR2 reads FYNNEI. The CDR3 is 14 residues long. Germline trimming cut 5 bases from V and 4 bases from J; bases unmatched to any gene: 3. DNA for the CDR3: TGTGCCAGCAGTCCAGGGACTAGCGGGTACGAGCAGTACTTC. Translating gives CASSPGTSGYEQYF.

The chain is built from TRBV7-8 and TRBJ2-3, with TRBD2 matching 12 bases. The CDR3 spans 16 residues. V gave up 5 bases and J gave up 5 bases; unmatched junction bases: 8. In germline, CDR1 is SGHVS, CDR2 FQNEAQ. The CDR3 bases are TGTGCCAGCAGCCCATCGACTAGCGGGGGTAGAGATACGCAGTATTTT. Protein product: CASSPSTSGGRDTQYF.

This clone was seen only once. The rearrangement uses TRBV28 and TRBJ1-2; 8 bases map to TRBD1. Trimming cost V 8 bases and J 6 bases; bases outside gene matches: 8. The CDR3 loop spans 13 amino acids. The V gene's germline CDR1 is MDHEN and CDR2 SYDVKM. The CDR3 reads CASRFDRGDGYTF. The CDR3, as DNA: TGTGCCAGCCGCTTCGACAGGGGAGATGGCTACACCTTC.

The chain uses TRBV7-2 and TRBJ1-3; D is unresolved. The CDR3 length is 14 residues. V was pared by 5 bases and J by 0 bases, with 8 bases between. CDR1 and CDR2 from the germline V gene are SGHTA and FQGNSA. In nucleotides, the CDR3 is TGTGCCAGCAGCCAGCAGAGCTCTGGAAACACCATATATTTT. Translation: CASSQQSSGNTIYF.

The chain is built from TRBV29-1 and TRBJ2-7, with 8 positions matching TRBD1. This CDR3 has 11 residues. The J segment lost 2 bases and the V segment lost 6 bases, leaving 0 bases of the junction unmatched. Per the germline V gene, CDR1 is SQVTM and CDR2 is ANQGSEA. CDR3 protein: CSVTGAYEQYF. The CDR3 nucleotides read TGCAGCGTGACAGGGGCCTACGAGCAGTACTTC.

The genes are TRBV4-3 and TRBJ2-5; TRBD1 matches 11 bases. From germline, CDR1 is LGHNA and CDR2 YSLEER. CDR3 size: 16 residues. Germline trimming cut 4 bases from V and 4 bases from J; bases unmatched to any gene: 8. The DNA for the CDR3 is TGCGCCAGCAGCCTGACCCCGGGACAGGGGGGAGAGACCCAGTACTTC. It codes for CASSLTPGQGGETQYF.

This sequence joins TRBV7-2 and TRBJ2-5; the D is unclear. V was pared by 0 bases and J by 1 base, with 6 bases between. Germline V gene sequence: CDR1 SGHTA, CDR2 FQGNSA. The CDR3 is 14 residues long. The CDR3 sequence: CASSLASVQETQYF. The DNA for the CDR3 is TGTGCCAGCAGCTTAGCTTCAGTCCAAGAGACCCAGTACTTC.

The V call is TRBV4-2, the J call TRBJ1-2, with unresolved D. CDR3 length equals 13 residues. The germline V gene encodes CDR1 LGHNA and CDR2 YNFKEQ. V dropped 0 bases and J dropped 8 bases, with 10 bases sitting between them. CDR3: CASSQDDYWGYTF. The CDR3 coding sequence is TGTGCCAGCAGCCAAGACGACTACTGGGGCTACACCTTC.

The rearrangement uses TRBV6-5 and TRBJ2-7; 7 bases align to TRBD1. The CDR3 is made up of 14 amino acids. V shed 5 bases and J 1 base; nucleotides not matched to a gene: 5. The germline gives CDR1 MNHEY, CDR2 SVGAGI. CDR3 region: CASSPWTGSYEQYF. For the CDR3, the DNA is TGTGCCAGCAGTCCCTGGACAGGATCCTACGAGCAGTACTTC.

The chain joins TRBV5-1 to TRBJ2-7, with D possibly TRBD2 on 6 matching bases. V lost 4 bases and J 0 bases, leaving 17 bases between the germline ends. This CDR3 spans 16 amino acids. Germline loops: CDR1 SGHRS, CDR2 YFSETQ. This CDR3 reads CASSLGLRRDSYEQYF. As DNA, the CDR3 is TGCGCCAGCAGCCTCGGGCTTAGGCGGGACTCCTACGAGCAGTACTTC.

This clone was observed once. This chain uses TRBV5-1 with TRBJ1-1, with TRBD1 matching 7 bases. Germline V CDR1 and CDR2: SGHRS, YFSETQ. Germline trimming cut 4 bases from V and 3 bases from J; bases unmatched to any gene: 9. The CDR3 extends over 15 amino acids. The CDR3 nucleotides read TGCGCCAGCAGCATAGAGGGGGCATCTGACACTGAAGCTTTCTTT. Its translation: CASSIEGASDTEAFF.

The J gene is TRBJ2-1, the V gene TRBV27; 7 nucleotides match TRBD2. Per the germline V gene, CDR1 is MNHEY and CDR2 is SMNVEV (reference sequence). Unmatched junction bases numbered 5, after V lost 5 bases and J lost 1 base. The CDR3 runs to 15 residues. The CDR3 DNA reads TGTGCCAGCAGTGGAACTAGCGAATCCTACAATGAGCAGTTCTTC. Its protein product is CASSGTSESYNEQFF.

CDR3 sequence (DNA): TGTGCCAGCAGTGAACAGGGACTGCCCTATGGCTACACCTTC. Translated: CASSEQGLPYGYTF. This sequence joins TRBV2 and TRBJ1-2; D may be TRBD1 (5 bases). V dropped 2 bases and J dropped 4 bases, with 11 bases sitting between them. Germline CDR1 reads SNHLY; CDR2 reads FYNNEI. There are 14 residues in the CDR3.

The genes are TRBV10-3 and TRBJ2-1; 11 bases are shared with TRBD2. CDR3 length: 17 amino acids. CDR1 and CDR2 (germline): ENHRY, SYGVKD. V shed 4 bases and J 8 bases; nucleotides not matched to a gene: 13. The CDR3 protein is CAISARGTSGRGDEQFF. For the CDR3, the DNA is TGTGCCATCAGTGCCCGAGGGACTAGCGGCCGGGGCGATGAGCAGTTCTTC.

The DNA for the CDR3 is TGTGCCAGCAGTACGTGGACAGGGATTGACGAGCAGTACTTC. Amino acid sequence: CASSTWTGIDEQYF. This chain connects TRBV28 to TRBJ2-7; 8 positions agree with TRBD1. V shed 5 bases and J 5 bases; nucleotides not matched to a gene: 8. CDR1 and CDR2 from the germline V gene are MDHEN and SYDVKM. The CDR3 totals 14 residues.

J is TRBJ2-4 and V is TRBV4-1; 10 bases align to TRBD1. Trimming at V came to 1 base and at J to 2 bases, leaving 14 bases not matched to a gene. Germline V gives CDR1 MGHRA, CDR2 YSYEKL. The CDR3 consists of 20 residues. The CDR3: CASSQGPGTGAALTKNIQYF. The CDR3 DNA follows: TGCGCCAGCAGCCAAGGGCCAGGGACAGGGGCGGCTTTGACCAAAAACATTCAGTACTTC.

This rearrangement joins TRBV7-9 to TRBJ2-7, with D maybe TRBD1 (6 bases). Germline-derived CDR1 and CDR2 are SEHNR and FQNEAQ (reference sequence). The CDR3 contains 14 residues. V was shortened by 5 bases and J by 2 bases, with 13 bases between the two germline ends. CDR3 sequence: CASSPRDTPYEQYF. The CDR3 nucleotides are TGTGCCAGCAGCCCCCGGGACACCCCCTACGAGCAGTACTTC.

This clone has only a few counts. The rearrangement links TRBV6-5 to TRBJ1-4; D not resolved. The CDR3 has 13 amino acids. Trimming took off 5 bases at V and 0 bases at J, with 4 bases between the two ends. Looked up from germline, CDR1 is MNHEY and CDR2 is SVGAGI. CDR3 DNA sequence: TGTGCCAGCAGTAGGACAACTAATGAAAAACTGTTTTTT. This codes for CASSRTTNEKLFF.

This chain links TRBV7-2 with TRBJ2-1, with a weak D call TRBD1 (7 bases). Per the germline V gene, CDR1 is SGHTA and CDR2 is FQGNSA. The CDR3 is made up of 15 amino acids. The V and J ends lost 1 base and 11 bases respectively, with 18 bases between them. The CDR3 loop reads CASSLVSGGQIQQFF. The CDR3 nucleotides read TGTGCCAGCAGCTTAGTTTCCGGGGGACAGATACAGCAGTTCTTC. Using reference TRBV7-2 and TRBJ2-1 for the parts outside the CDR3, the full variable domain is GAGVSQSPSNKVTEKGKDVELRCDPISGHTALYWYRQSLGQGLEFLIYFQGNSAPDKSGLPSDRFSAERTGGSVSTLTIQRTQQEDSAVYLCASSLVSGGQIQQFFGPGTRLTVL.